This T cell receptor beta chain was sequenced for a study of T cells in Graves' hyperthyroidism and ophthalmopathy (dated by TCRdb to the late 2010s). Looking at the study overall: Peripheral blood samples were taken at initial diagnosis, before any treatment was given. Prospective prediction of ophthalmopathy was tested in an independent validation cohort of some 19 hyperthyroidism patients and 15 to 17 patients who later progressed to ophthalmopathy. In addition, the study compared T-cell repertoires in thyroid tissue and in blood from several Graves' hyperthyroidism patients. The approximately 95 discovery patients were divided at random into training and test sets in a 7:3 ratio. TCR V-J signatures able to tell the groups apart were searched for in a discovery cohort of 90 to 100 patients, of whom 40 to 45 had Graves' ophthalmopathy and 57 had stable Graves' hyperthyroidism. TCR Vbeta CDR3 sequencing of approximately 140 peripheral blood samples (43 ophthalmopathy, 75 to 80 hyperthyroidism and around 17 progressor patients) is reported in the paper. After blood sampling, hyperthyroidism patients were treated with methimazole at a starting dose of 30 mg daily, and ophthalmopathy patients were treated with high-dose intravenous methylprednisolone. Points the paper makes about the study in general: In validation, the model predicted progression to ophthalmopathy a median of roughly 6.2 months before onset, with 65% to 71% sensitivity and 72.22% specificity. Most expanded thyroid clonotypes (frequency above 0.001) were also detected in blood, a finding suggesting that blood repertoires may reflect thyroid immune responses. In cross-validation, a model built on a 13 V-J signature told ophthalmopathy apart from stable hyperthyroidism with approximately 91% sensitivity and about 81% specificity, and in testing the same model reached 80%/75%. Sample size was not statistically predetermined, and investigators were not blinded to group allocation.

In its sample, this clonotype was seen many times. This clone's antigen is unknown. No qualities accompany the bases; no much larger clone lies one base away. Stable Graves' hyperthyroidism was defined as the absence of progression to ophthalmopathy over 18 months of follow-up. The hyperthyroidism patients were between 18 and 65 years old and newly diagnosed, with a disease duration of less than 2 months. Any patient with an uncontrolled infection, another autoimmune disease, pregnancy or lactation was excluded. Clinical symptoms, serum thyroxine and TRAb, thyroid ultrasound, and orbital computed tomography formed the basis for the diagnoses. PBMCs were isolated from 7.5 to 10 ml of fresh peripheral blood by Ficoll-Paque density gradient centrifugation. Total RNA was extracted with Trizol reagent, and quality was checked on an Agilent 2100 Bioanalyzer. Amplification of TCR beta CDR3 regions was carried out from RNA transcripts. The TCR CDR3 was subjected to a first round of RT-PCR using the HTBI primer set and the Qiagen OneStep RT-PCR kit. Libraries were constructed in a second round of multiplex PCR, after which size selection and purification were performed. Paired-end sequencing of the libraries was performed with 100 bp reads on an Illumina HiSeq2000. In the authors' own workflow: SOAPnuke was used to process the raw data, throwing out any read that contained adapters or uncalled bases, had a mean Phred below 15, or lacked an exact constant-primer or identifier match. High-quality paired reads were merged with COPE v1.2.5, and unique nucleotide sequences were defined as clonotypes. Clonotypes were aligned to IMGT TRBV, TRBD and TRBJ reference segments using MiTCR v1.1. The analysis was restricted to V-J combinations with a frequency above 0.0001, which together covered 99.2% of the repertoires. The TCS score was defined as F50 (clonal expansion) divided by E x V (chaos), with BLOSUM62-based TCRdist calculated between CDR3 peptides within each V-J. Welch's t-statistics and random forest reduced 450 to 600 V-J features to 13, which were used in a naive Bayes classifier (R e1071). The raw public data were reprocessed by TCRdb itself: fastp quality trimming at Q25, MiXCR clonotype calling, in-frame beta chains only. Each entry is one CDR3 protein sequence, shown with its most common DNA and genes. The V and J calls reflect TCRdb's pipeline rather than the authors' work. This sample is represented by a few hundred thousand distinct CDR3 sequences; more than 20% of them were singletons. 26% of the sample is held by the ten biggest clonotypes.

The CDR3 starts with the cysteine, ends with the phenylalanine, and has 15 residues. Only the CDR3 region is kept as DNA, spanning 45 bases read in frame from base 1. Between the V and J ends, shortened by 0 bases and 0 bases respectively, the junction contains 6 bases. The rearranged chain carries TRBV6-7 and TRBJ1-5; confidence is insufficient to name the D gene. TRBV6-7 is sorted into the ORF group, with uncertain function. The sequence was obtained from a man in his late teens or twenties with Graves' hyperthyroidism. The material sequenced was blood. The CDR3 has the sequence CASSYSAYSNQPQHF. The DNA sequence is TGTGCCAGCAGTTACTCGGCTTATAGCAATCAGCCCCAGCATTTT.